This passage covers 24 T cell receptor beta chains from one sample sequenced in a study of T cell responses to AZD1222 COVID-19 vaccine. Sequenced by immunoSEQ multiplex PCR; TCRdb stores in-frame clones only, minus some. Counted here are 77,000 or so clones, around 90% occurring once; the ten biggest clones make up 25% to 30%. Sequences were derived from peripheral blood, sampled 28 days after the second AZD1222 dose. Receptors were obtained from an adult who received the AZD1222 COVID-19 vaccine.

CDR3 nucleotides: TGCAGCGTGACCCCTGGCCAAGAGACCCAGTACTTC. Translation gives CSVTPGQETQYF. This chain uses TRBV29-1 with TRBJ2-5; D unclear. V was cut by 6 bases and J by 1 base, with 9 bases left in between. Germline V gene sequence: CDR1 SQVTM, CDR2 ANQGSEA. This CDR3 has 12 amino acids. Supplemented by reference TRBV29-1 and TRBJ2-5, the full variable domain reads SAVISQKPSRDICQRGTSLTIQCQVDSQVTMMFWYRQQPGQSLTLIATANQGSEATYESGFVIDKFPISRPNLTFSTLTVSNMSPEDSSIYLCSVTPGQETQYFGPGTRLLVL.

CDR3 loop: CASSPQRERGTDTQYF. The CDR3 DNA is TGTGCCAGCTCACCACAGCGGGAGAGAGGCACAGATACGCAGTATTTT. The rearrangement links TRBV18 to TRBJ2-3; 8 bases line up with TRBD2. There are 16 residues in the CDR3. V lost 1 base and J lost 1; bases outside the gene matches: 4. Germline CDR1 is KGHSH and CDR2 is LQKENI.

The rearrangement joins TRBV5-4 to TRBJ2-7; tentative D call: TRBD1 (6 bases). The V end lost 2 bases, the J end lost 6 bases, and 9 bases lay between the germline ends. In germline, CDR1 is SGHNT, CDR2 YYREEE (reference sequence). This CDR3 is built from 12 residues. The CDR3 bases are TGTGCCAGCAGCTTTACAGGGTTCGAGCAGTACTTC. Protein product: CASSFTGFEQYF.

The chain couples TRBV28 to TRBJ2-1; TRBD2 agrees at 12 bases. The CDR3 contains 16 residues. The germline V gene encodes CDR1 MDHEN and CDR2 SYDVKM. V gave up 5 bases and J gave up 8 bases; unmatched junction bases: 10. Here the CDR3 reads CASSGRLAGDVHEQFF. The CDR3 region has the DNA TGTGCCAGCAGTGGACGACTAGCGGGAGACGTCCATGAGCAGTTCTTC.

The chain is built from TRBV7-9 and TRBJ1-2, with 7 positions matching TRBD1. Germline lookup yields CDR1 SEHNR and CDR2 FQNEAQ (reference sequence). V shed 3 bases, J shed 7 bases, and the junction held 8 bases outside the gene matches. The CDR3 is 14 amino acids. The CDR3 reads CASSFSGGEGGYTF. The CDR3, as DNA: TGTGCCAGCAGCTTTTCAGGGGGTGAGGGTGGCTACACCTTC.

This chain connects TRBV11-2 to TRBJ2-7; the D is unclear. The CDR3 totals 10 residues. The ends were cut back, 6 bases at V and 7 bases at J, with 7 bases in the middle. CDR1 is SGHAT and CDR2 is FQNNGV in the germline V gene. CDR3 sequence reads: CASSGWEQYF. The CDR3 DNA reads as TGTGCCAGCAGTGGTTGGGAGCAGTACTTC.

The chain has TRBV7-9 and TRBJ2-7, with a possible D match to TRBD2 (5 bases). Per germline, CDR1 SEHNR and CDR2 FQNEAQ (reference sequence). Trimming took 0 bases from V and 3 from J, leaving 9 bases between them. The CDR3 loop spans 14 amino acids. CDR3 DNA: TGTGCCAGCAGCTTAGCTCGGGGAGTCTACGAGCAGTACTTC. It encodes CASSLARGVYEQYF.

The chain combines TRBV28 with TRBJ1-4, with D possibly matching TRBD1 (5 bases). This CDR3 has 20 amino acids. Trimming removed 4 bases at V and 14 bases at J, with 38 bases between. CDR1 and CDR2 from the germline V gene are MDHEN and SYDVKM. The CDR3, as DNA: TGTGCCAGCAGTTCGATTGGGACCAGCGGCGATGGGGCTGTGAAGAAGCGGCTGTTTTTT. Translation: CASSSIGTSGDGAVKKRLFF.

This clone has a single count. The chain carries TRBV5-6 and TRBJ2-7; D is possibly TRBD1 or TRBD2 (6 bases each). The length of the CDR3 is 18 residues. The germline V gene has CDR1 SGHDT and CDR2 YYEEEE. V shed 2 bases and J shed 3 bases, with 24 bases lying between them. The CDR3 region has the DNA TGTGCCAGCAGCTTTACCCGGGACATGCCGGGACTCAGCTACGAGCAGTACTTC. This sequence encodes CASSFTRDMPGLSYEQYF.

The CDR3 DNA follows: TGTGCCACCAGTGATTCAGGGGGCAGCGAGACCCAGTACTTC. Protein sequence: CATSDSGGSETQYF. V usage is TRBV24-1 and J usage is TRBJ2-5, with 8 positions matching TRBD1. CDR1 is KGHDR, CDR2 SFDVKD, per germline. This CDR3 has 14 amino acids. The trim removed 2 bases at V and 5 bases at J, leaving 3 bases unmatched.

The chain is built from TRBV3-1 (or the pseudogene TRBV3-2) and TRBJ2-7; D is undetermined. This CDR3 is built from 11 residues. CDR1 is LGHDT and CDR2 is YNNKEL in the germline V gene (reference sequence). V lost 2 bases and J lost 7, with 6 bases in between. The CDR3 sequence is CASSQSEEQYF. The CDR3 DNA reads TGTGCCAGCAGCCAATCCGAAGAGCAGTACTTC.

The chain combines TRBV5-6 with TRBJ1-3; D gene uncertain. Trimming left V 1 base short and J 0 bases short, with 8 bases between. Germline CDR1 SGHDT, CDR2 YYEEEE. This CDR3 region has 15 residues. The CDR3 reads CASSLLGSSGNTIYF. In DNA form, the CDR3 reads TGTGCCAGCAGCTTGTTGGGGTCCTCTGGAAACACCATATATTTT.

The table lists this clone with a few counts. This chain joins TRBV7-9 and TRBJ1-2, with 9 bases that match TRBD1. This CDR3 contains 14 residues. Trimming cost V 5 bases and J 7 bases; bases outside gene matches: 8. Germline V gives CDR1 SEHNR, CDR2 FQNEAQ (reference sequence). CDR3 residues: CASSRDREEGGYTF. Written as DNA, the CDR3 is TGTGCCAGCAGCCGGGACAGGGAGGAGGGTGGCTACACCTTC.

The chain has TRBV18 and TRBJ2-2; 8 nucleotides align to TRBD2. The CDR3 runs to 18 residues. V shed 4 bases, J shed 4 bases, and the junction held 14 bases outside the gene matches. CDR1 is KGHSH and CDR2 is LQKENI in the germline V gene. In nucleotides, the CDR3 is TGTGCCAGCTCACACATACATCTCAGCGGGAGCAGCACCGGGGAGCTGTTTTTT. Its protein is CASSHIHLSGSSTGELFF. Drawing the rest from reference TRBV18 and TRBJ2-2, the complete variable domain is NAGVMQNPRHLVRRRGQEARLRCSPMKGHSHVYWYRQLPEEGLKFMVYLQKENIIDESGMPKERFSAEFPKEGPSILRIQQVVRGDSAAYFCASSHIHLSGSSTGELFFGEGSRLTVL.

The gene calls are TRBV6-4 and TRBJ2-2; TRBD1 matches at 11 bases. V lost 0 bases to trimming and J lost 5 bases; unmatched junction nucleotides: 2. Germline CDR1 reads MRHNA; CDR2 reads SNTAGT. The CDR3 runs 16 residues. CDR3 amino acids: CASSDSGQGATGELFF. For the CDR3, the DNA is TGTGCCAGCAGTGACTCCGGACAGGGGGCAACCGGGGAGCTGTTTTTT.

The gene calls are TRBV28 and TRBJ2-1; 10 nucleotides line up with TRBD1. Losses at the gene ends were 5 bases for V and 7 bases for J; bases not matched to a gene: 8. Germline CDR1 reads MDHEN; CDR2 reads SYDVKM. The CDR3 has 15 amino acids. The chain's CDR3 is CASSPLDRGLNEQFF. As DNA, the CDR3 is TGTGCCAGCAGTCCCCTTGACAGGGGGCTTAATGAGCAGTTCTTC.

V is TRBV28 and J is TRBJ1-1; a possible D gene is TRBD1 (6 bases). This CDR3 is 14 amino acids long. Germline assignment: CDR1 MDHEN and CDR2 SYDVKM. Trimming removed 6 bases at V and 0 bases at J, with 11 bases between. CDR3 sequence reads: CASRIGQLNTEAFF. The CDR3 nucleotides read TGTGCCAGCAGGATTGGACAGTTGAACACTGAAGCTTTCTTT.

The chain joins TRBV11-3 to TRBJ2-1, with TRBD2 matching 9 bases. V lost 1 base and J lost 7; bases outside the gene matches: 8. The CDR3 is 16 residues long. Germline values: CDR1 SGHNT, CDR2 YENEEA. Here the CDR3 reads CASSLVASGALNEQFF. The DNA for the CDR3 is TGTGCCAGCAGCTTAGTGGCTAGCGGGGCTTTAAATGAGCAGTTCTTC.

This clone showed up just a few times. J is TRBJ1-6 and V is TRBV27; 7 nucleotides agree with TRBD1. Germline V gene lookup returns CDR1 MNHEY and CDR2 SMNVEV (reference sequence). J was trimmed by 5 bases and V by 1 base; bases with no gene match: 2. This CDR3 contains 15 residues. CDR3 residues: CASSLYRGNNSPLHF. The CDR3 coding sequence is TGTGCCAGCAGTTTATACAGGGGCAATAATTCACCCCTCCACTTT.

The V gene is TRBV5-8, the J gene TRBJ2-2; 9 nucleotides align to TRBD2. The V and J ends lost 5 bases and 6 bases, in that order; junction bases with no gene match: 11. From germline, CDR1 is SGHTS and CDR2 YDEGEE. CDR3 length equals 16 residues. The CDR3 protein is CASSSIGTSFAGELFF. DNA of the CDR3: TGTGCCAGCAGTTCGATCGGGACTAGCTTCGCCGGGGAGCTGTTTTTT.

The rearrangement links TRBV6-5 to TRBJ2-2; D may be TRBD1 or TRBD2 (6 bases each). Germline loops: CDR1 MNHEY, CDR2 SVGAGI. The ends were cut back, 6 bases at V and 6 bases at J, with 17 bases in the middle. The CDR3 runs 15 residues. The DNA for the CDR3 is TGTGCCAGCAGCTGGGAGGACAGTCGCTCCGGGGAGCTGTTTTTT. Encoded protein: CASSWEDSRSGELFF.

The J gene is TRBJ2-3, the V gene TRBV6-5; perhaps TRBD2 as D (5 bases). Trimming shortened V by 9 bases and J by 2 bases, and 15 bases separated the two germline ends. The CDR3 runs 14 residues. Per the germline V gene, CDR1 is MNHEY and CDR2 is SVGAGI. The CDR3 region has the DNA TGTGCCAGTTACCTTGTAGCGTCCACAGATACGCAGTATTTT. It yields the protein CASYLVASTDTQYF.

The chain employs TRBV19 and TRBJ2-1; 10 bases are a match to TRBD1. This CDR3 has 14 amino acids. Germline-derived CDR1 and CDR2 are LNHDA and SQIVND (reference sequence). With V trimmed by 6 bases and J by 8 bases, 7 bases remained unmatched. CDR3 sequence reads: CASRDDRGRDEQFF. The CDR3 bases are TGTGCCAGTAGAGATGACAGGGGGCGGGATGAGCAGTTCTTC. The full variable domain, rest sourced from reference TRBV19 and TRBJ2-1, is DGGITQSPKYLFRKEGQNVTLSCEQNLNHDAMYWYRQDPGQGLRLIYYSQIVNDFQKGDIAEGYSVSREKKESFPLTVTSAQKNPTAFYLCASRDDRGRDEQFFGPGTRLTVL.

Only one count was recorded for this clone. The chain joins TRBV19 to TRBJ2-7; either TRBD1 or TRBD2 may fit D (6 bases each). V was shortened by 3 bases and J by 7 bases, with 10 bases between the two germline ends. CDR3 size: 12 residues. Germline V CDR1 and CDR2: LNHDA, SQIVND (reference sequence). CDR3 nucleotide sequence: TGTGCCAGTAGTATGCAGGGGAGGGAGCAGTACTTC. Translating it yields CASSMQGREQYF.